The 15 T cell receptor beta chains listed next were all sequenced from one sample in a study of blood T cells in healthy people across ages. Through a sample-barcoded 5' primer and a J-beta primer mix, a second PCR was run for roughly 6 to 12 cycles. TCRdb re-analysed the 5' RACE reads in MiXCR, keeping a single row per CDR3 protein. This table holds over a million distinct CDR3 sequences, around 59% found once. The sample was blood. These TCRs come from a man aged 18-30 years in good health.

J is TRBJ2-5 and V is TRBV20-1; D call uncertain. Looked up from germline, CDR1 is DFQATT and CDR2 is SNEGSKA (reference sequence). CDR3 length equals 14 residues. V was shortened by 5 bases and J by 5 bases, with 18 bases between the two germline ends. This CDR3 reads CSADKRSVLETQYF. CDR3 sequence (DNA): TGCAGTGCTGATAAGAGAAGTGTGCTGGAGACCCAGTACTTC.

This chain joins TRBV12-5 and TRBJ2-5; 14 bases match TRBD2. This CDR3 contains 16 residues. The V gene end was trimmed by 4 bases and the J gene end by 5 bases; junction bases not matched to a gene: 6. Per germline, CDR1 LGHNT and CDR2 FRNRAP. The DNA of the CDR3 is TGTGCTAGTGGTTCTGGGACTAGCGGGAGCAGGGAGACCCAGTACTTC. Translating gives CASGSGTSGSRETQYF.

V is TRBV4-1 and J is TRBJ2-1; D call uncertain. V gave up 0 bases and J gave up 4 bases, with 7 bases separating them. CDR1 is MGHRA and CDR2 is YSYEKL in the germline V gene. The CDR3 extends over 14 amino acids. CDR3 sequence: CASSQEDTYNEQFF. CDR3 DNA: TGCGCCAGCAGCCAAGAAGACACATACAATGAGCAGTTCTTC.

This clonotype was counted many times. The rearrangement links TRBV13 to TRBJ2-1; 12 positions match TRBD2. After removal of 5 bases from V and 5 bases from J, the junction contained 13 bases not matched to a gene. The length of the CDR3 is 18 residues. CDR1 PRHDT and CDR2 FYEKMQ come from the germline V gene (reference sequence). The CDR3 DNA reads TGTGCCAGCAGCCACTATCTAGCGGGGGGGTCTGGCCACAATGAGCAGTTCTTC. Protein sequence: CASSHYLAGGSGHNEQFF.

The chain combines TRBV2 with TRBJ2-7; 7 bases are shared with TRBD1. Germline V gene sequence: CDR1 SNHLY, CDR2 FYNNEI. V lost 6 bases to trimming and J lost 6 bases; unmatched junction nucleotides: 11. This CDR3 region has 14 residues. The CDR3 DNA follows: TGTGCCAGCAGGGGGGACAGCAGCCTACGCGAGCAGTACTTC. It specifies CASRGDSSLREQYF.

In this sample, this clonotype turned up a few times. CDR3 sequence reads: CASSYSKTGYPEAFF. CDR3 nucleotide sequence: TGTGCCAGCAGTTACTCGAAGACAGGGTATCCTGAAGCTTTCTTT. This chain connects TRBV6-5 to TRBJ1-1; TRBD1 matches 7 bases. In germline, CDR1 is MNHEY, CDR2 SVGAGI. The CDR3 has 15 amino acids. V lost 0 bases and J lost 6; bases outside the gene matches: 7.

A single count supports this clonotype. The chain uses TRBV10-3 and TRBJ1-1; D is undetermined. Germline CDR1 reads ENHRY; CDR2 reads SYGVKD. The V end was cut by 6 bases, the J end by 0 bases, with 8 bases between. This CDR3 has 13 amino acids. CDR3 residues: CAISPEMNTEAFF. For the CDR3, the DNA is TGTGCCATCAGCCCCGAGATGAACACTGAAGCTTTCTTT.

In its sample, this clonotype was seen a few times. CDR3 bases: TGTGCCAGCAGCCAAGGAACTAGCGGGGGGAAAGAGACCCAGTACTTC. As protein: CASSQGTSGGKETQYF. This sequence joins TRBV3-1 and TRBJ2-7, with 12 bases fitting TRBD2. The DNA end favors TRBJ2-5, so the J call may be wrong. The CDR3 totals 16 residues. CDR1 and CDR2 from the germline V gene are LGHDT and YNNKEL (reference sequence).

This clonotype was counted a single time. CDR3 amino acids: CAWNQWYGQGNYGYTF. The CDR3 coding sequence is TGTGCCTGGAATCAGTGGTACGGCCAGGGGAACTATGGCTACACCTTC. The gene calls are TRBV30 and TRBJ1-2; D is perhaps TRBD1 (6 bases). The CDR3 runs to 16 residues. The germline CDR1 and CDR2 sequences are GTSNPN and SVGIG (reference sequence). Between the trimmed V and J ends, which lost 4 bases and 2 bases, there was a span of 20 bases.

The chain joins TRBV20-1 to TRBJ1-5; D possibly corresponds to TRBD1 (6 bases). Deletions cut 4 bases from V and 5 bases from J, with 15 bases between. The CDR3 extends over 14 amino acids. CDR1 is DFQATT, CDR2 SNEGSKA, per germline (reference sequence). The CDR3 is CSANRGGADQPQHF. The CDR3 DNA reads TGCAGTGCTAATCGGGGGGGGGCTGATCAGCCCCAGCATTTT.

This clonotype showed up many times. The genes are TRBV12-3 or TRBV12-4 and TRBJ2-1, with 12 positions matching TRBD2. The CDR3 is made up of 15 amino acids. V shed 5 bases, J shed 5 bases, and the junction held 4 bases outside the gene matches. The CDR3 nucleotides are TGTGCCAGCAGTCTCCGGACTAGCGGGGACAATGAGCAGTTCTTC. The encoded protein is CASSLRTSGDNEQFF.

The rearrangement joins TRBV25-1 to TRBJ2-1; 8 bases match TRBD2. V shed 1 base, J shed 3 bases, and the junction held 5 bases outside the gene matches. CDR1 is MGHDK and CDR2 is SYGVNS in the germline V gene. The length of the CDR3 is 16 residues. The CDR3 region has the DNA TGTGCCAGCAGTGAATCGGGCGGGGGGTACTACAATGAGCAGTTCTTC. Translating gives CASSESGGGYYNEQFF.

The J gene is TRBJ2-7, the V gene TRBV10-3; no firm D call. Trimming removed 3 bases from V and 7 bases from J, with 13 bases in between. Germline-derived CDR1 and CDR2 are ENHRY and SYGVKD. The CDR3 consists of 13 residues. CDR3 residues: CAISDLAPVEQYF. The CDR3 DNA is TGTGCCATCAGTGATTTAGCTCCAGTTGAGCAGTACTTC.

This chain uses TRBV29-1 with TRBJ2-3, with TRBD2 identical over 9 bases. The CDR3 extends over 13 amino acids. Germline-derived CDR1 and CDR2 are SQVTM and ANQGSEA. V was clipped by 6 bases and J by 4 bases; unmatched bases: 5. Here the CDR3 reads CSVNSGGSDTQYF. In DNA form, the CDR3 reads TGCAGCGTGAATAGCGGGGGATCAGATACGCAGTATTTT.

The sample holds a few counts of this clonotype. The chain uses TRBV4-1 and TRBJ2-5; 7 bases match TRBD1. Germline V gene sequence: CDR1 MGHRA, CDR2 YSYEKL. J gave up 5 bases and V 0 bases, and 3 bases lay outside the gene matches. This CDR3 has 14 residues. CDR3 DNA: TGCGCCAGCAGCCAAGATGGGACAGAGGAGACCCAGTACTTC. Its protein is CASSQDGTEETQYF.